Given below is one TCR beta chain in context. This sample was taken from a study of T cell changes during pregnancy in multiple sclerosis. Profiled with immunoSEQ multiplex PCR; TCRdb holds only in-frame clones, not every one. The sample yields 40,000 to 45,000 clones, 90% seen once. This clonotype originated in a female donor with multiple sclerosis, enrolled in a pregnancy study. The sequences come from CD4+ T cells from peripheral blood mononuclear cells, collected before pregnancy.

CDR3 amino acids: CATREGGALGQPQHF. CDR3 coding DNA: TGTGCCACCAGGGAGGGGGGGGCCTTGGGTCAGCCCCAGCATTTT. J is TRBJ1-5 and V is TRBV6-5, with a weak D call TRBD1 (6 bases). The V gene lost 10 bases and the J gene lost 6 bases, with 22 bases spanning the gap. This CDR3 has 15 amino acids. Germline lookup yields CDR1 MNHEY and CDR2 SVGAGI.